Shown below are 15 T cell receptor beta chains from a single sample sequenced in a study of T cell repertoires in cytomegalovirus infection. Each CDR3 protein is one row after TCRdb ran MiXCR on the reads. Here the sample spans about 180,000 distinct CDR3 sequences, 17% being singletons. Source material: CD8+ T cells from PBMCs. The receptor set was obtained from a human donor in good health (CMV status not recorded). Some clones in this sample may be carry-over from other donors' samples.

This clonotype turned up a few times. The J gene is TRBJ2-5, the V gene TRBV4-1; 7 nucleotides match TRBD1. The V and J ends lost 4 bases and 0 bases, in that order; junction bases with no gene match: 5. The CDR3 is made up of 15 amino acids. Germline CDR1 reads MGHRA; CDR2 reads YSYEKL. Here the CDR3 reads CASSLTGQNQETQYF. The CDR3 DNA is TGCGCCAGCAGCCTGACGGGACAGAACCAAGAGACCCAGTACTTC.

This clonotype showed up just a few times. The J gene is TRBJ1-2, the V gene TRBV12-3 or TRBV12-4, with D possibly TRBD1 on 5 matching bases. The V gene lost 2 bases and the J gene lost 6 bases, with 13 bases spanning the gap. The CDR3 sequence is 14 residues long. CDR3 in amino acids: CASSLRDGAHGYTF. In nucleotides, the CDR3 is TGTGCCAGCAGTTTAAGGGACGGGGCGCATGGCTACACCTTC.

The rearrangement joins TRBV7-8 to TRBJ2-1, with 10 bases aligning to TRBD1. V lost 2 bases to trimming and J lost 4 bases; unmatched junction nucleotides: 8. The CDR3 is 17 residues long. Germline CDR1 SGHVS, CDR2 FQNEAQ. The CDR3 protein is CASSLSVGQGVYNEQFF. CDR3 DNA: TGTGCCAGCAGCTTATCGGTAGGACAGGGGGTATACAATGAGCAGTTCTTC.

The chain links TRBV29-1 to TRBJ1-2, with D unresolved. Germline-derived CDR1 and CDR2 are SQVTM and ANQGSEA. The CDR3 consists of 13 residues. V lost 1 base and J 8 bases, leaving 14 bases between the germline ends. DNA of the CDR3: TGCAGCGTTGAAGGTCGGGAGGGCAACGGCTACACCTTC. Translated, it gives CSVEGREGNGYTF.

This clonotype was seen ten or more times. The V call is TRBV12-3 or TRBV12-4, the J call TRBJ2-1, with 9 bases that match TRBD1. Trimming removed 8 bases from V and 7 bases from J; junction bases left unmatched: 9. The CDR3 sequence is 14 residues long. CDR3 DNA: TGTGCCAGCTCCCCACAGGGGGCGAGTAATGAGCAGTTCTTC. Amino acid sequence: CASSPQGASNEQFF.

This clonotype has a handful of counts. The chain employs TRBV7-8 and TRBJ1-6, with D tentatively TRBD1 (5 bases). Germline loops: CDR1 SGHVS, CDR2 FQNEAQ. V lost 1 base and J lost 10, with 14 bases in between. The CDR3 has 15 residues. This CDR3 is CASSLGDGMVSPLHF. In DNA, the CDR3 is TGTGCCAGCAGCTTAGGGGACGGTATGGTGTCACCCCTCCACTTT. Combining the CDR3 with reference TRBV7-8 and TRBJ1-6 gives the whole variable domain GAGVSQSPRYKVAKRGQDVALRCDPISGHVSLFWYQQALGQGPEFLTYFQNEAQLDKSGLPSDRFFAERPEGSVSTLKIQRTQQEDSAVYLCASSLGDGMVSPLHFGNGTRLTVT.

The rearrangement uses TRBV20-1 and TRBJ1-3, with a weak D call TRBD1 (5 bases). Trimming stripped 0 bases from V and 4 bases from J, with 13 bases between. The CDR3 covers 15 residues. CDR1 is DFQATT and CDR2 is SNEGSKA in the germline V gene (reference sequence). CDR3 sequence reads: CSAREGGLPGNTIYF. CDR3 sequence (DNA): TGCAGTGCTAGAGAGGGGGGTCTCCCCGGAAACACCATATATTTT.

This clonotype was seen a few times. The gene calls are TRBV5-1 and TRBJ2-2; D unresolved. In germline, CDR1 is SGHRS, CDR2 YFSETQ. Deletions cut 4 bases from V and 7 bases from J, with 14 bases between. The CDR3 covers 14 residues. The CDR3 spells CASSVQGSHGELFF. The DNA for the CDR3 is TGCGCCAGCAGCGTTCAAGGGTCTCACGGGGAGCTGTTTTTT.

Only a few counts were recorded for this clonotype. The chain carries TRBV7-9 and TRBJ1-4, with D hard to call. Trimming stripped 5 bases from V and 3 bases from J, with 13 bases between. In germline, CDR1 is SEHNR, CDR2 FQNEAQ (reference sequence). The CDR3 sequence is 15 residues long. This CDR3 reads CASSPDTAANEKLFF. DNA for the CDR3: TGTGCCAGCAGCCCAGACACTGCGGCTAATGAAAAACTGTTTTTT.

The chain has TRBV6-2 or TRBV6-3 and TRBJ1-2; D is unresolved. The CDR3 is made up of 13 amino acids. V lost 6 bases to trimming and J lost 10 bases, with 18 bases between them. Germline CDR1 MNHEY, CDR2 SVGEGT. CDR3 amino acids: CASSLGRGANYTF. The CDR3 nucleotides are TGTGCCAGCAGCCTGGGCCGCGGAGCCAACTACACCTTC.

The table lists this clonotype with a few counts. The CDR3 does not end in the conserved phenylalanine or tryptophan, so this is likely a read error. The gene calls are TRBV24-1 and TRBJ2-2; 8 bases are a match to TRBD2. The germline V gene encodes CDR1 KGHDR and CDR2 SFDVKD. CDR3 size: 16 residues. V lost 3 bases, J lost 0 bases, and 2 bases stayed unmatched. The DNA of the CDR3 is TGTGCCACCAGTGATCTTAGCGGGGCGAACACCGGGGAGCTGTTTTCT. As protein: CATSDLSGANTGELFS.

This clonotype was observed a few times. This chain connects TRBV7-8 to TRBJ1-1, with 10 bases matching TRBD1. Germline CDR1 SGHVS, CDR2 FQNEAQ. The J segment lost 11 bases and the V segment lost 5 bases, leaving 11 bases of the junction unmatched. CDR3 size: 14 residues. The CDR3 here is CASSLDRGARKAFF. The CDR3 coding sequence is TGTGCCAGCAGCCTGGACAGGGGGGCGAGGAAGGCTTTCTTT.

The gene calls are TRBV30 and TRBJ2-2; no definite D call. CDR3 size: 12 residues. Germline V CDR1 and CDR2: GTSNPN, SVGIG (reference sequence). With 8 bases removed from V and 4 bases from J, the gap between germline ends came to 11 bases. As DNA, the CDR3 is TGTGCCCGAATTCAGGCCACCGGGGAGCTGTTTTTT. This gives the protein CARIQATGELFF.

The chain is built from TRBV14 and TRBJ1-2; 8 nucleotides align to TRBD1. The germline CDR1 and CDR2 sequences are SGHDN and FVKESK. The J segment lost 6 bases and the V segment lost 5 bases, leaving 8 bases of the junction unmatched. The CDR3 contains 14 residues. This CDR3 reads CASSARGQEDGYTF. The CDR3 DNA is TGTGCCAGCAGCGCCCGGGGACAGGAGGATGGCTACACCTTC. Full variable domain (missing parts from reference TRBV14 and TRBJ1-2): EAGVTQFPSHSVIEKGQTVTLRCDPISGHDNLYWYRRVMGKEIKFLLHFVKESKQDESGMPNNRFLAERTGGTYSTLKVQPAELEDSGVYFCASSARGQEDGYTFGSGTRLTVV.

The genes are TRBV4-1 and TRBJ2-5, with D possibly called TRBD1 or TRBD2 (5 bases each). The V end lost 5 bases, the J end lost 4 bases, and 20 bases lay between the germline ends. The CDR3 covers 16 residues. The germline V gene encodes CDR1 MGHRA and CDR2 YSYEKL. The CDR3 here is CASSDRARDGLETQYF. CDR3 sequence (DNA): TGCGCCAGCAGCGACCGTGCCCGGGACGGACTAGAGACCCAGTACTTC.